This entry lists 26 T cell receptor beta chains sequenced from one sample in a study of response to subunit inactivated influenza vaccine. TCRdb called the RT-PCR reads again in MiXCR, with one record for every CDR3 protein. The sample contains some 500,000 distinct CDR3 sequences, over 25% of which appear only once. The specimen comprised CD4+ T cells sorted from PBMCs, sampled 4 to 6 days after vaccination. The receptors come from a man aged 45 to 65 who received an inactivated influenza vaccine.

The CDR3 spells CASSDVGQQNTEAFF. In DNA, the CDR3 is TGTGCCAGCAGCGACGTTGGGCAGCAGAACACTGAAGCTTTCTTT. The V and J genes are TRBV11-1 and TRBJ1-1; D is unclear. CDR1 and CDR2 (germline): SGHAT, FQDESV (reference sequence). Trimming took 5 bases from V and 1 from J, leaving 14 bases between them. The CDR3 runs 15 residues.

In its sample, this clonotype was seen a few times. The rearrangement joins TRBV20-1 to TRBJ2-5; 13 bases are shared with TRBD2. The trim removed 6 bases at V and 4 bases at J, leaving 8 bases unmatched. The CDR3 sequence is 15 residues long. Germline V gene data show CDR1 as DFQATT and CDR2 as SNEGSKA (reference sequence). The CDR3 loop reads CSAAQLAGGGETQYF. CDR3 bases: TGCAGTGCAGCGCAACTAGCGGGGGGGGGAGAGACCCAGTACTTC.

This clonotype occurred a few times. V gene TRBV12-3 or TRBV12-4 combines with J gene TRBJ2-7; 13 bases are shared with TRBD2. This CDR3 contains 16 residues. J gave up 4 bases and V 5 bases, and 8 bases lay outside the gene matches. The CDR3 sequence: CASSTPRTSGRYEQYF. CDR3 coding DNA: TGTGCCAGCAGTACGCCGAGGACTAGCGGGAGATACGAGCAGTACTTC.

This sequence joins TRBV29-1 and TRBJ2-1, with 10 nucleotides matching TRBD2. The CDR3 runs 13 residues. With V trimmed by 3 bases and J by 7 bases, 3 bases remained unmatched. Germline CDR1 reads SQVTM; CDR2 reads ANQGSEA. The CDR3 protein is CSVDLAGGNEQFF. For the CDR3, the DNA is TGCAGCGTTGATTTAGCGGGAGGTAATGAGCAGTTCTTC.

The chain has TRBV5-1 and TRBJ1-2; 7 positions match TRBD1. V dropped 0 bases and J dropped 6; count of bases not matched to a gene: 5. The CDR3 spans 14 residues. Germline loops: CDR1 SGHRS, CDR2 YFSETQ. The CDR3 is CASSLVTGSHGYTF. The CDR3 DNA sequence: TGCGCCAGCAGCTTGGTGACAGGGAGCCATGGCTACACCTTC. The full variable domain, in which reference TRBV5-1 and TRBJ1-2 provide the parts outside the CDR3, is KAGVTQTPRYLIKTRGQQVTLSCSPISGHRSVSWYQQTPGQGLQFLFEYFSETQRNKGNFPGRFSGRQFSNSRSEMNVSTLELGDSALYLCASSLVTGSHGYTFGSGTRLTVV.

This clonotype was observed many times. The rearrangement links TRBV7-2 to TRBJ2-5; D assignment may be TRBD1 or TRBD2 (5 bases each). Trimming stripped 1 base from V and 4 bases from J, with 13 bases between. This CDR3 comprises 15 residues. Per germline, CDR1 SGHTA and CDR2 FQGNSA. This CDR3 reads CASSLGGIVGETQYF. The CDR3 DNA sequence: TGTGCCAGCAGCTTAGGGGGGATTGTAGGAGAGACCCAGTACTTC.

The chain uses TRBV12-3 or TRBV12-4 and TRBJ2-3; D may be TRBD1 or TRBD2 (5 bases each). This CDR3 spans 14 amino acids. Trimming stripped 6 bases from V and 0 bases from J, with 10 bases between. CDR3 coding DNA: TGTGCCAGCAGGGGGGTATCTAGCACAGATACGCAGTATTTT. This translates into CASRGVSSTDTQYF.

This clonotype was seen a handful of times. CDR3 sequence (DNA): TGTGCCAGCAGCTTAGTGGGAGGAAAGGAGACCGGGGAGCTGTTTTTT. Its translation is CASSLVGGKETGELFF. The V and J genes are TRBV7-9 and TRBJ2-2; perhaps TRBD2 as D (6 bases). The CDR3 loop spans 16 amino acids. Trimming took 1 base from V and 5 from J, leaving 14 bases between them. Per the germline V gene, CDR1 is SEHNR and CDR2 is FQNEAQ (reference sequence). Using reference TRBV7-9 and TRBJ2-2 for the parts outside the CDR3, the full variable domain is DTGVSQNPRHKITKRGQNVTFRCDPISEHNRLYWYRQTLGQGPEFLTYFQNEAQLEKSRLLSDRFSAERPKGSFSTLEIQRTEQGDSAMYLCASSLVGGKETGELFFGEGSRLTVL.

The genes are TRBV6-1 and TRBJ2-3; D perhaps matches TRBD1 (6 bases). V lost 7 bases, J lost 0 bases, and 20 bases lay in between. In germline, CDR1 is MNHNS, CDR2 SASEGT. This CDR3 contains 17 residues. CDR3 sequence reads: CASKPGQGSTSTDTQYF. For the CDR3, the DNA is TGTGCCAGCAAACCGGGACAAGGGTCGACTAGCACAGATACGCAGTATTTT.

The V gene is TRBV28, the J gene TRBJ2-5; D unresolved. CDR1 and CDR2 from the germline V gene are MDHEN and SYDVKM. This CDR3 has 12 residues. Trimming stripped 6 bases from V and 2 bases from J, with 7 bases between. The CDR3 loop reads CASRKSQETQYF. The CDR3 DNA sequence: TGTGCCAGCAGGAAGTCTCAAGAGACCCAGTACTTC.

Many counts were recorded for this clonotype. This rearrangement joins TRBV10-3 to TRBJ2-1; D call uncertain. There are 14 residues in the CDR3. Germline V gives CDR1 ENHRY, CDR2 SYGVKD. The ends were cut back, 4 bases at V and 0 bases at J, with 7 bases in the middle. The CDR3 here is CAISGTSSYNEQFF. The CDR3 DNA reads as TGTGCCATCAGTGGTACGAGCTCCTACAATGAGCAGTTCTTC.

This clonotype came up a few times. This chain links TRBV20-1 with TRBJ2-7; D remains unclear. Trimming stripped 2 bases from V and 0 bases from J, with 8 bases between. This CDR3 has 13 residues. The germline CDR1 and CDR2 sequences are DFQATT and SNEGSKA (reference sequence). CDR3 in DNA: TGCAGTGCTAGATCGCAGAGCTCCTACGAGCAGTACTTC. This encodes CSARSQSSYEQYF.

In its sample, this clonotype was seen many times. The V gene is TRBV5-1, the J gene TRBJ1-3; D might be TRBD1 (5 bases). The germline V gene encodes CDR1 SGHRS and CDR2 YFSETQ. Trimming left V 4 bases short and J 0 bases short, with 14 bases between. CDR3 length: 16 residues. CDR3 sequence reads: CASSRADRNSGNTIYF. The CDR3 DNA sequence: TGCGCCAGCAGCCGCGCCGACAGAAACTCTGGAAACACCATATATTTT.

A note on this clonotype: The junction departs from the called germline gene at one end, perhaps through a read error. The chain links TRBV20-1 to TRBJ2-1; 8 bases match TRBD2. This CDR3 has 15 amino acids. Per the germline V gene, CDR1 is DFQATT and CDR2 is SNEGSKA (reference sequence). In nucleotides, the CDR3 is TGCAGTGCTAGAGTTCCCGGGACTAGATACAGTGAGCAGTTCTTC. Translating gives CSARVPGTRYSEQFF.

The chain links TRBV29-1 to TRBJ1-2; no clear D gene. The germline CDR1 and CDR2 sequences are SQVTM and ANQGSEA. V lost 6 bases and J lost 0, with 11 bases in between. CDR3 length equals 13 residues. In nucleotides, the CDR3 is TGCAGCGTGGCAAAACTAGCTAACTATGGCTACACCTTC. Residues: CSVAKLANYGYTF.

This chain joins TRBV23-1 and TRBJ2-7; 8 bases fit TRBD1. TRBV23-1 is annotated as an ORF whose role is uncertain. CDR3 length: 19 amino acids. V shed 0 bases and J 2 bases; nucleotides not matched to a gene: 15. The CDR3 reads CASSQSLYVRTGYPYEQYF. The CDR3 DNA is TGCGCCAGCAGTCAATCTCTCTATGTCCGGACAGGGTATCCCTACGAGCAGTACTTC.

This clonotype was picked up a small number of times. This rearrangement joins TRBV6-2 or TRBV6-3 to TRBJ2-5; TRBD2 matches 13 bases. Trimming took 5 bases from V and 5 from J; bases not matched to a gene: 14. Germline-derived CDR1 and CDR2 are MNHEY and SVGEGT. This CDR3 has 18 residues. The CDR3 nucleotides read TGTGCCAGCAGTACCCCGGGACTAGCGGGGAGGCGGAGGGAGACCCAGTACTTC. This sequence encodes CASSTPGLAGRRRETQYF.

This clonotype turned up a few times. The chain combines TRBV12-3 or TRBV12-4 with TRBJ1-2; no clear D. V was shortened by 0 bases and J by 10 bases, with 9 bases between the two germline ends. This CDR3 region has 12 residues. The DNA for the CDR3 is TGTGCCAGCAGTTTAGCCGCGGGTAACTACACCTTC. Its protein product is CASSLAAGNYTF.

This clonotype was observed a few times. This chain links TRBV28 with TRBJ2-2; possible D gene TRBD1, 5 bases. CDR1 MDHEN and CDR2 SYDVKM come from the germline V gene. V was shortened by 6 bases and J by 8 bases, with 13 bases between the two germline ends. The CDR3 spans 13 residues. This CDR3 reads CASRLTTGGELFF. CDR3 nucleotides: TGTGCCAGCAGACTTACTACAGGAGGGGAGCTGTTTTTT.

The chain employs TRBV12-3 or TRBV12-4 and TRBJ1-2; 7 bases agree with TRBD1. This CDR3 contains 12 residues. V shed 3 bases, J shed 8 bases, and the junction held 3 bases outside the gene matches. As DNA, the CDR3 is TGTGCCAGCAGTTTCTACAGGGGAGGCTACACCTTC. Translation: CASSFYRGGYTF.

The table lists this clonotype with a few counts. J is TRBJ1-2 and V is TRBV12-3 or TRBV12-4; D might be TRBD1 (6 bases). Trimming shortened V by 0 bases and J by 6 bases, and 11 bases separated the two germline ends. The CDR3 covers 14 residues. This CDR3 is CASSLAGGLDGYTF. CDR3 DNA: TGTGCCAGCAGTTTAGCGGGGGGGCTTGATGGCTACACCTTC.

The rearrangement joins TRBV5-1 to TRBJ1-1; D remains unclear. The V end lost 0 bases, the J end lost 8 bases, and 8 bases lay between the germline ends. The CDR3 is made up of 12 amino acids. Germline lookup yields CDR1 SGHRS and CDR2 YFSETQ. CDR3 amino acids: CASSLDLMEAFF. The CDR3 nucleotides read TGCGCCAGCAGCTTGGATTTGATGGAAGCTTTCTTT. The full variable domain, in which reference TRBV5-1 and TRBJ1-1 provide the parts outside the CDR3, is KAGVTQTPRYLIKTRGQQVTLSCSPISGHRSVSWYQQTPGQGLQFLFEYFSETQRNKGNFPGRFSGRQFSNSRSEMNVSTLELGDSALYLCASSLDLMEAFFGQGTRLTVV.

This chain joins TRBV7-2 and TRBJ2-5; D is possibly TRBD1 or TRBD2 (6 bases each). The CDR3 loop spans 16 amino acids. Germline lookup yields CDR1 SGHTA and CDR2 FQGNSA. Trimming left V 1 base short and J 5 bases short, with 17 bases between. The CDR3 loop is CASSLVGQGRRETQYF. The CDR3 DNA reads TGTGCCAGCAGCTTAGTTGGGCAGGGGAGGAGGGAGACCCAGTACTTC.

CDR3 coding DNA: TGCAGTGCTATGGGACTAGCGGGGCTCACCGGGGAGCTGTTTTTT. It codes for CSAMGLAGLTGELFF. The gene calls are TRBV20-1 and TRBJ2-2, with 13 bases lining up with TRBD2. The CDR3 totals 15 residues. Germline trimming cut 4 bases from V and 4 bases from J; bases unmatched to any gene: 3. Germline V gene data show CDR1 as DFQATT and CDR2 as SNEGSKA (reference sequence).

CDR3 in DNA: TGTGCCACCAGTGAGGGGGCTTACGAGCAGTACTTC. The encoded protein is CATSEGAYEQYF. The chain has TRBV24-1 and TRBJ2-7; D may be TRBD1 (6 bases). Per germline, CDR1 KGHDR and CDR2 SFDVKD. The CDR3 is 12 amino acids. V was cut by 4 bases and J by 4 bases, with 7 bases left in between.

The chain employs TRBV5-1 and TRBJ1-2; 11 bases are shared with TRBD1. Germline V lookup: CDR1 SGHRS, CDR2 YFSETQ. J gave up 4 bases and V 4 bases, and 6 bases lay outside the gene matches. The CDR3 runs to 15 residues. For the CDR3, the DNA is TGCGCCAGCAGCGGCGGACAGGGGGCGGTCTATGGCTACACCTTC. Protein: CASSGGQGAVYGYTF.